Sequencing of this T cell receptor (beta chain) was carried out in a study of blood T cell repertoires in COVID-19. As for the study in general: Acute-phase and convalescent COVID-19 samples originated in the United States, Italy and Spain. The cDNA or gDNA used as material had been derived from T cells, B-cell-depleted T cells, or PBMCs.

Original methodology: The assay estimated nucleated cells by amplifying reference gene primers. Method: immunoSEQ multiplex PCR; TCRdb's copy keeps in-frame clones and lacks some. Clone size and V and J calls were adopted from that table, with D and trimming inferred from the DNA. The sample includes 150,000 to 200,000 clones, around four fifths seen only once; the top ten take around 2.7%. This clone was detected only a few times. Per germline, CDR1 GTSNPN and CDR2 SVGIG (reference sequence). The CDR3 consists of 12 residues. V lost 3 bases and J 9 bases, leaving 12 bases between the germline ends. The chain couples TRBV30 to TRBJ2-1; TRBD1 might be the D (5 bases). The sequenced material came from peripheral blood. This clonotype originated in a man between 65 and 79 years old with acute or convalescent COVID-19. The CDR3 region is CAWRLGAAEQFF. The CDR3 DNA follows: TGTGCCTGGAGGCTAGGGGCCGCTGAGCAGTTCTTC. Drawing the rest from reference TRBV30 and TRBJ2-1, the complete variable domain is SQTIHQWPATLVQPVGSPLSLECTVEGTSNPNLYWYRQAAGRGLQLLFYSVGIGQISSEVPQNLSASRPQDRQFILSSKKLLLSDSGFYLCAWRLGAAEQFFGPGTRLTVL.